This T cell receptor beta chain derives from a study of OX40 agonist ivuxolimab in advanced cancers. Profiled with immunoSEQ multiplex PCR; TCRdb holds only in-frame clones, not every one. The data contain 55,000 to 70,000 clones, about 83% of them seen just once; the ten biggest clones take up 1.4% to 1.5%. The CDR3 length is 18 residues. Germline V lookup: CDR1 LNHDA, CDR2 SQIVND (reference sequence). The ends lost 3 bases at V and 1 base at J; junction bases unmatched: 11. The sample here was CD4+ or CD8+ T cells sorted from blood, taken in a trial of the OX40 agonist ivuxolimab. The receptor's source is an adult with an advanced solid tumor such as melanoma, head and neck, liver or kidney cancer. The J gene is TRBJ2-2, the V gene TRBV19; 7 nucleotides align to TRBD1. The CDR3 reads CASSIKRPQGRNTGELFF. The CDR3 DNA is TGTGCCAGTAGTATTAAGCGCCCACAGGGGCGGAACACCGGGGAGCTGTTTTTT.